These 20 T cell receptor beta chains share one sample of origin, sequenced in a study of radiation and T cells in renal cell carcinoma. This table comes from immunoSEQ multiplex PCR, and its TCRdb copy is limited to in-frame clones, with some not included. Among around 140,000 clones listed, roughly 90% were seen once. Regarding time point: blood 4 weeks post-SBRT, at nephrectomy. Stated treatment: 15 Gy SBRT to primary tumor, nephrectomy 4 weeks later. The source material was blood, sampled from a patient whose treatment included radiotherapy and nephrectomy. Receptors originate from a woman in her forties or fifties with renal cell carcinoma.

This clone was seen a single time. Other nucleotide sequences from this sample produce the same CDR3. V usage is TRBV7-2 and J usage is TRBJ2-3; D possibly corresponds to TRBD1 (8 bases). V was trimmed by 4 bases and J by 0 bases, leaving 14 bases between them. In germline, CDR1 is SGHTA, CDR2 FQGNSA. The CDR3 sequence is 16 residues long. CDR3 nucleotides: TGTGCCAGCAGCTCAGGGGGCGGGGGCAGCACAGATACGCAGTATTTT. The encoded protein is CASSSGGGGSTDTQYF. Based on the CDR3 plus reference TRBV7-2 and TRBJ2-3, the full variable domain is GAGVSQSPSNKVTEKGKDVELRCDPISGHTALYWYRQSLGQGLEFLIYFQGNSAPDKSGLPSDRFSAERTGGSVSTLTIQRTQQEDSAVYLCASSSGGGGSTDTQYFGPGTRLTVL.

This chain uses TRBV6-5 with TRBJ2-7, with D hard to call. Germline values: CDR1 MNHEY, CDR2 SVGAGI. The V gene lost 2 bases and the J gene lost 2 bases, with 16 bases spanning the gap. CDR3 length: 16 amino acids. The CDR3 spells CASSYESSGRPYEQYF. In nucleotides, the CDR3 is TGTGCCAGCAGTTACGAGTCTTCGGGCAGGCCCTACGAGCAGTACTTC.

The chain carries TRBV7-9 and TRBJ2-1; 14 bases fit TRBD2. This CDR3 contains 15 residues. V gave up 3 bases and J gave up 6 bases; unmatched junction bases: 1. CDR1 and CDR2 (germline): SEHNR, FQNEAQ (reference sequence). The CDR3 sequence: CASSLGTSGSNEQFF. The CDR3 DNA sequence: TGTGCCAGCAGCTTGGGGACTAGCGGGAGCAATGAGCAGTTCTTC.

The CDR3, as DNA: TGCGCCAGCAGCTGGGCCTTGGGACAGACTGAAGCTTTCTTT. It is translated as CASSWALGQTEAFF. The V call is TRBV5-1, the J call TRBJ1-1; 7 bases align to TRBD1. This CDR3 spans 14 amino acids. Trimming at V came to 3 bases and at J to 5 bases, leaving 7 bases not matched to a gene. Germline V CDR1 and CDR2: SGHRS, YFSETQ. Supplemented by reference TRBV5-1 and TRBJ1-1, the full variable domain reads KAGVTQTPRYLIKTRGQQVTLSCSPISGHRSVSWYQQTPGQGLQFLFEYFSETQRNKGNFPGRFSGRQFSNSRSEMNVSTLELGDSALYLCASSWALGQTEAFFGQGTRLTVV.

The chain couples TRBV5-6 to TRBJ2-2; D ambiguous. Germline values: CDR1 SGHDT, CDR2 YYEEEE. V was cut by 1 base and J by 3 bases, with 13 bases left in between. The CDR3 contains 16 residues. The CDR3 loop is CASSLSRYDDTGELFF. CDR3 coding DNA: TGTGCCAGCAGCTTGAGCCGCTACGATGACACCGGGGAGCTGTTTTTT.

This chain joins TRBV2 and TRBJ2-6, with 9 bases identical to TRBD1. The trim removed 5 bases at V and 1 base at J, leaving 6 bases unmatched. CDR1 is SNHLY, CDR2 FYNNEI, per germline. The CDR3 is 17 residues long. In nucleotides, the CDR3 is TGTGCCAGCAGTTACTGGGACAGGGCTTCTGGGGCCAACGTCCTGACTTTC. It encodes CASSYWDRASGANVLTF.

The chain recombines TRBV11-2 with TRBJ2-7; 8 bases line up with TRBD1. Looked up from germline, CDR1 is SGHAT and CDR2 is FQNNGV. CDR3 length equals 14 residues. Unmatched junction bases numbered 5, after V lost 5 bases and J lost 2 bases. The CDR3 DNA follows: TGTGCCAGCAGCACACAGGGGGGTCCCTACGAGCAGTACTTC. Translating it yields CASSTQGGPYEQYF.

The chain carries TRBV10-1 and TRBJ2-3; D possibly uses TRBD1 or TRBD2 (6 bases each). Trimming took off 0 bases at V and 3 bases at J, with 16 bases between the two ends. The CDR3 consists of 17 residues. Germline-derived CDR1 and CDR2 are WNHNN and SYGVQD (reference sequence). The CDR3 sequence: CASSESVTQGGTDTQYF. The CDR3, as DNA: TGCGCCAGCAGTGAGTCGGTAACACAGGGAGGAACAGATACGCAGTATTTT.

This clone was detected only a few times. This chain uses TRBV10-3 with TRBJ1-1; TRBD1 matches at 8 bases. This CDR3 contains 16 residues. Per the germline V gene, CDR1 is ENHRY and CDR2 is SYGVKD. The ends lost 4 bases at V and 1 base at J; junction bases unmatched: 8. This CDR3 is CAISVSGGEWNTEAFF. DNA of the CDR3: TGTGCCATCAGTGTTTCAGGGGGCGAGTGGAACACTGAAGCTTTCTTT.

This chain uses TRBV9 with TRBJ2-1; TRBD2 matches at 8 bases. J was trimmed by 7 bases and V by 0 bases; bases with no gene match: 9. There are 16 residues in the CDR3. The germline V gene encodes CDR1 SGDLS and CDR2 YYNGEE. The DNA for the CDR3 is TGTGCCAGCAGCGTAGCTGAAACGGGGGGGCCTAATGAGCAGTTCTTC. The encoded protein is CASSVAETGGPNEQFF.

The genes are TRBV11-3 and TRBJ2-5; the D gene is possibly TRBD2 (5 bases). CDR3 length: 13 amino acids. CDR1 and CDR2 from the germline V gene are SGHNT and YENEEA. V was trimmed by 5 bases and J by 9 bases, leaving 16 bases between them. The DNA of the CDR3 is TGTGCCAGCAGCCGGACTCGTTCTGGGGCCCAGTACTTC. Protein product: CASSRTRSGAQYF.

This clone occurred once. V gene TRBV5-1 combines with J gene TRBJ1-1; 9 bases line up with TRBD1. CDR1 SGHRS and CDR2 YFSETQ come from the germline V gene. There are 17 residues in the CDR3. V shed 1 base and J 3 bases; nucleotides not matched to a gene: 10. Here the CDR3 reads CASSLRDRAPIDTEAFF. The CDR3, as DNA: TGCGCCAGCAGCTTGCGGGACAGGGCTCCAATAGACACTGAAGCTTTCTTT.

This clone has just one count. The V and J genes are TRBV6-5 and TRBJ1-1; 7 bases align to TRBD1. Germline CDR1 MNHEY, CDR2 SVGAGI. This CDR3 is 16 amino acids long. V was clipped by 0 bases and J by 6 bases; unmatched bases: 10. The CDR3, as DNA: TGTGCCAGCAGTTACTCGCGGGAGGGGGCAGAGCCTGAAGCTTTCTTT. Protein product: CASSYSREGAEPEAFF.

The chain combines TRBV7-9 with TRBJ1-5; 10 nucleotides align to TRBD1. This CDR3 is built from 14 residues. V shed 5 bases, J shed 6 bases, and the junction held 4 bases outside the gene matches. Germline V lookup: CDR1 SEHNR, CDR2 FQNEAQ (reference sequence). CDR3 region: CASSLGQGFQPQHF. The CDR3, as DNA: TGTGCCAGCAGCCTGGGACAGGGGTTTCAGCCCCAGCATTTT.

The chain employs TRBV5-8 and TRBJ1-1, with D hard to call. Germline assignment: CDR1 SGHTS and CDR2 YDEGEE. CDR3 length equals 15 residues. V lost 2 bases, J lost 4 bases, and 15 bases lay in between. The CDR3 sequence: CASSFTTRVGTEAFF. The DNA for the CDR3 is TGTGCCAGCAGCTTCACCACTCGGGTCGGCACTGAAGCTTTCTTT.

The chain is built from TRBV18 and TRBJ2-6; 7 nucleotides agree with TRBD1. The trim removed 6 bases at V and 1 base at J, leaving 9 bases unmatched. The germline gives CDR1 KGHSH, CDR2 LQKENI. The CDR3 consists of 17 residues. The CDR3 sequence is CASSERQGASGANVLTF. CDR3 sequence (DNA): TGTGCCAGCTCCGAGAGACAGGGTGCATCTGGGGCCAACGTCCTGACTTTC.

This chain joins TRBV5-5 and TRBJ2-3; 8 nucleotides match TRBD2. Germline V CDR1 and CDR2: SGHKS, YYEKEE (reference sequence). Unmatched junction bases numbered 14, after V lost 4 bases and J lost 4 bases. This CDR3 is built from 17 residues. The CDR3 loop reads CASSPRLASGSSDTQYF. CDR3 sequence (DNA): TGTGCCAGCAGCCCGAGGTTGGCTAGCGGGTCTTCAGATACGCAGTATTTT.

CDR3 in amino acids: CASSPIRGETQYF. In nucleotides, the CDR3 is TGTGCCAGCTCACCAATTCGGGGAGAGACCCAGTACTTC. This chain links TRBV18 with TRBJ2-5; possible D gene TRBD2, 5 bases. The germline gives CDR1 KGHSH, CDR2 LQKENI. The length of the CDR3 is 13 residues. V lost 2 bases to trimming and J lost 4 bases, with 8 bases between them.

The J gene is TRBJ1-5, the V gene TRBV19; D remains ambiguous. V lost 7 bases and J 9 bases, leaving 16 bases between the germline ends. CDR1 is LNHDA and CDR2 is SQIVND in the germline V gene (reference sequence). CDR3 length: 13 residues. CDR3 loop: CASTPLPLRPQHF. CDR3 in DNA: TGTGCCAGTACCCCCCTTCCCCTCCGGCCCCAGCATTTT.

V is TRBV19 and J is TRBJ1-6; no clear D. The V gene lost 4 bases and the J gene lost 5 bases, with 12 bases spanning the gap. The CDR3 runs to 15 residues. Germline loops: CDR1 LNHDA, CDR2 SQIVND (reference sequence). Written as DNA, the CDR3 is TGTGCCAGTAGTAGGGCAGCAACGGATAATTCACCCCTCCACTTT. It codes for CASSRAATDNSPLHF.